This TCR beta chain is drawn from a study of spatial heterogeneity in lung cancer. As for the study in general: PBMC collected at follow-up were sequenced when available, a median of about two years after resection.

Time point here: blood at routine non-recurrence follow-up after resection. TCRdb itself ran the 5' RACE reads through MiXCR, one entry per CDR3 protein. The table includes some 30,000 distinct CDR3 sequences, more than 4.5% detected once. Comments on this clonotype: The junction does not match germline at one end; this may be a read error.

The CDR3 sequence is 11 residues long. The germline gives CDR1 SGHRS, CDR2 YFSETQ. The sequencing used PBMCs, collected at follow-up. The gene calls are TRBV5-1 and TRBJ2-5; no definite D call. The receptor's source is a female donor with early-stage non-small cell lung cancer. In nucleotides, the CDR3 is TGCGCCAACAGCTTGGGAGAGACCCAGTACTTC. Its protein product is CANSLGETQYF.